This entry is about one TCR beta chain. Its cognate antigen is unknown. Germline loops: CDR1 LNHDA, CDR2 SQIVND (reference sequence). The junction had 4 bases not matched to a gene; V was cut back by 3 bases and J by 8 bases. CDR3 length equals 14 residues. Primers: 60 Vbeta forward and 13 Jbeta reverse. TCRdb keeps only in-frame clones here, not all; method: immunoSEQ multiplex PCR. This table has over 150,000 clones, about 69% appearing once. These data come from a study of cytomegalovirus exposure and HLA in healthy donors. Points from the study as a whole: DRB1 showed the most TCR associations and HLA-C the fewest in a later analysis, as rates varied by HLA locus.

Sequencing was performed on PBMCs. The rearrangement uses TRBV19 and TRBJ2-2, with 9 bases lining up with TRBD2. The TCR was taken from a male donor in good health and CMV-seronegative. CDR3 sequence (DNA): TGTGCCAGTAGTATTTGGACTAGCGATGGGGAGCTGTTTTTT. Amino acids: CASSIWTSDGELFF.